These 29 T cell receptor beta chains were all obtained from the same sample, sequenced in a study of blood T cell repertoires in COVID-19. TCRdb's copy holds only in-frame clones and misses some; the assay was immunoSEQ multiplex PCR. Among tens of thousands of clones listed, approximately 86% were seen once. The specimen was peripheral blood. The receptors stem from a man aged 65 to 85 with acute or convalescent COVID-19.

J is TRBJ1-1 and V is TRBV7-6, with unresolved D. The CDR3 runs 13 residues. Germline V CDR1 and CDR2: SGHVS, FNYEAQ. Trimming cost V 5 bases and J 8 bases, with 15 bases left between them. The CDR3 here is CASSRNEQNEAFF. In DNA form, the CDR3 reads TGTGCCAGCAGCAGAAATGAACAAAACGAAGCTTTCTTT.

In its sample, this clone was seen a few times. The V and J genes are TRBV5-1 and TRBJ1-1; 7 positions agree with TRBD1. Germline V gives CDR1 SGHRS, CDR2 YFSETQ. There are 15 residues in the CDR3. The V segment lost 4 bases and the J segment 4 bases; nucleotides outside the gene matches: 10. CDR3 DNA: TGCGCCAGCAGCGGGGGACAGACTTTAGGCACTGAAGCTTTCTTT. This translates into CASSGGQTLGTEAFF.

The chain links TRBV15 to TRBJ1-5; 7 nucleotides line up with TRBD1. V gave up 5 bases and J gave up 7 bases; unmatched junction bases: 11. The V gene's germline CDR1 is LNHNV and CDR2 YYDKDF (reference sequence). The CDR3 sequence is 15 residues long. CDR3 DNA sequence: TGTGCCACCAGCGGGGACAGTCGGGGGAACCAGCCCCAGCATTTT. The encoded protein is CATSGDSRGNQPQHF.

The chain carries TRBV5-1 and TRBJ2-1, with D possibly matching TRBD1 (5 bases). Germline V gene lookup returns CDR1 SGHRS and CDR2 YFSETQ. The CDR3 runs 13 residues. V was cut by 3 bases and J by 8 bases, with 12 bases left in between. CDR3 bases: TGCGCCAGCAGCTCGCAGGGCGACCATGAGCAGTTCTTC. Its translation is CASSSQGDHEQFF.

This clone appeared a single time. This chain uses TRBV2 with TRBJ1-4; D possibly corresponds to TRBD1 (5 bases). CDR1 SNHLY and CDR2 FYNNEI come from the germline V gene. This CDR3 comprises 17 residues. With 4 bases removed from V and 0 bases from J, the gap between germline ends came to 15 bases. This CDR3 reads CASSVRDRTATNEKLFF. The CDR3 DNA reads as TGTGCCAGCAGTGTCCGCGACAGAACTGCAACTAATGAAAAACTGTTTTTT.

CDR3 amino acids: CASSTRENTEAFF. CDR3 bases: TGTGCCAGTAGTACCAGGGAGAACACTGAAGCTTTCTTT. The chain employs TRBV19 and TRBJ1-1; D may be TRBD1 (5 bases). Germline V CDR1 and CDR2: LNHDA, SQIVND (reference sequence). The germline V and J ends were trimmed by 4 bases and 1 base, with 7 bases remaining between them. CDR3 length equals 13 residues.

V is TRBV2 and J is TRBJ1-1; TRBD1 might be the D (5 bases). The CDR3 runs to 15 residues. V lost 3 bases, J lost 2 bases, and 13 bases lay in between. Germline CDR1 and CDR2: SNHLY and FYNNEI. The CDR3 sequence: CASSEDGDSNTEAFF. Written as DNA, the CDR3 is TGTGCCAGCAGTGAGGACGGGGACTCAAACACTGAAGCTTTCTTT.

CDR3 in DNA: TGTGCCAGCAGCCAAGATGTGGGACAGGACACTGAAGCTTTCTTT. Its protein is CASSQDVGQDTEAFF. The chain combines TRBV4-2 with TRBJ1-1; TRBD1 matches 8 bases. The CDR3 spans 15 residues. Germline V gene sequence: CDR1 LGHNA, CDR2 YNFKEQ. Trimming took 0 bases from V and 3 from J; bases not matched to a gene: 3.

The V call is TRBV18, the J call TRBJ2-2, with 7 bases aligning to TRBD2. Germline CDR1 KGHSH, CDR2 LQKENI. J was trimmed by 3 bases and V by 3 bases; bases with no gene match: 10. This CDR3 is built from 17 residues. CDR3 sequence (DNA): TGTGCCAGCTCACCTACCCAGGGAGGGCGAGACACCGGGGAGCTGTTTTTT. As protein: CASSPTQGGRDTGELFF.

This clone was found once. This rearrangement joins TRBV10-2 to TRBJ2-1; 11 bases align to TRBD1. The germline V gene encodes CDR1 WSHSY and CDR2 SAAADI. Germline trimming cut 5 bases from V and 9 bases from J; bases unmatched to any gene: 6. This CDR3 region has 14 residues. CDR3 nucleotides: TGCGCCAGCAGTAAAGGACAGGGGGCGGTTGAGCAGTTCTTC. This sequence encodes CASSKGQGAVEQFF.

The genes are TRBV2 and TRBJ2-1; 8 bases fit TRBD2. The CDR3 length is 13 residues. The germline V gene has CDR1 SNHLY and CDR2 FYNNEI. Unmatched junction bases numbered 9, after V lost 8 bases and J lost 9 bases. CDR3 in amino acids: CASFVREVGEQFF. CDR3 DNA sequence: TGTGCCAGCTTCGTGCGGGAGGTGGGTGAGCAGTTCTTC.

The genes are TRBV2 and TRBJ1-2, with 7 bases matching TRBD1. The trim removed 7 bases at V and 4 bases at J, leaving 3 bases unmatched. CDR3 length: 12 amino acids. Germline V CDR1 and CDR2: SNHLY, FYNNEI. Here the CDR3 DNA reads TGTGCCAGCACTGGGACAGCCTATGGCTACACCTTC. Protein product: CASTGTAYGYTF.

The chain employs TRBV9 and TRBJ2-1; 10 bases match TRBD2. V lost 0 bases and J lost 5; bases outside the gene matches: 2. CDR3 length equals 15 residues. The germline V gene has CDR1 SGDLS and CDR2 YYNGEE. The CDR3 spells CASSVASGGHNEQFF. Here the CDR3 DNA reads TGTGCCAGCAGCGTAGCTAGCGGGGGACACAATGAGCAGTTCTTC.

The chain uses TRBV5-1 and TRBJ1-1; D is unclear. The CDR3 runs 14 residues. Trimming took off 0 bases at V and 8 bases at J, with 14 bases between the two ends. Germline CDR1 SGHRS, CDR2 YFSETQ. The CDR3 here is CASSLVVGVREAFF. CDR3 sequence (DNA): TGCGCCAGCAGCTTGGTGGTGGGAGTTCGGGAAGCTTTCTTT.

The chain carries TRBV6-5 and TRBJ1-1; D is possibly TRBD1 (5 bases). The CDR3 length is 13 residues. Trimming left V 6 bases short and J 1 base short, with 9 bases between. Germline V gene lookup returns CDR1 MNHEY and CDR2 SVGAGI. CDR3 loop: CASSDSSNTEAFF. CDR3 in DNA: TGTGCCAGCAGCGACAGCTCGAACACTGAAGCTTTCTTT.

V gene TRBV11-2 combines with J gene TRBJ1-2; TRBD1 matches at 7 bases. Germline V gene lookup returns CDR1 SGHAT and CDR2 FQNNGV. The trim removed 6 bases at V and 5 bases at J, leaving 12 bases unmatched. This CDR3 spans 15 amino acids. The CDR3 spells CASRSTGALEYGYTF. The CDR3 nucleotides are TGTGCCAGCAGATCTACAGGGGCGCTGGAGTATGGCTACACCTTC.

This clone was seen only a few times. V is TRBV9 and J is TRBJ1-3; D is perhaps TRBD1 (5 bases). CDR1 is SGDLS, CDR2 YYNGEE, per germline. Deletions cut 4 bases from V and 2 bases from J, with 16 bases between. The CDR3 has 16 amino acids. In DNA, the CDR3 is TGTGCCAGCAGCCCGGCTGGTGGGGCTGCTGGAAACACCATATATTTT. Encoded protein: CASSPAGGAAGNTIYF.

The rearrangement joins TRBV10-3 to TRBJ2-1; D gene unclear. Trimming cost V 3 bases and J 1 base, with 4 bases left between them. Per the germline V gene, CDR1 is ENHRY and CDR2 is SYGVKD. The CDR3 has 13 amino acids. This CDR3 reads CAISDLSYNEQFF. In DNA form, the CDR3 reads TGTGCCATCAGTGACCTATCCTACAATGAGCAGTTCTTC.

The chain has TRBV9 and TRBJ1-4, with D perhaps matching TRBD1 (6 bases). CDR3 size: 15 residues. CDR1 is SGDLS, CDR2 YYNGEE, per germline. Trimming left V 1 base short and J 7 bases short, with 14 bases between. In DNA, the CDR3 is TGTGCCAGCAGCGTATCTGGGGGCGCAAGTGAAAAACTGTTTTTT. Amino acids: CASSVSGGASEKLFF. Using reference TRBV9 and TRBJ1-4 for the parts outside the CDR3, the full variable domain is DSGVTQTPKHLITATGQRVTLRCSPRSGDLSVYWYQQSLDQGLQFLIQYYNGEERAKGNILERFSAQQFPDLHSELNLSSLELGDSALYFCASSVSGGASEKLFFGSGTQLSVL.

This clone was recorded a few times. V gene TRBV4-3 combines with J gene TRBJ2-2, with no clear D. Trimming removed 0 bases at V and 3 bases at J, with 5 bases between. Germline values: CDR1 LGHNA, CDR2 YSLEER. The CDR3 loop spans 14 amino acids. This chain's CDR3 is CASSQDSDTGELFF. DNA of the CDR3: TGCGCCAGCAGCCAAGATTCGGACACCGGGGAGCTGTTTTTT.

The chain links TRBV5-1 to TRBJ2-5, with D hard to call. CDR1 SGHRS and CDR2 YFSETQ come from the germline V gene. This CDR3 spans 14 amino acids. V lost 0 bases to trimming and J lost 4 bases, with 10 bases between them. CDR3 sequence: CASSLGAARETQYF. The CDR3 nucleotides read TGCGCCAGCAGCTTGGGGGCTGCCAGAGAGACCCAGTACTTC.

Note on this clone: Germline is not matched at one junction end, which may reflect a read error. The rearrangement joins TRBV7-7 to TRBJ2-2; D is possibly TRBD2 (5 bases). Germline-derived CDR1 and CDR2 are SSHAT and FNYEAQ (reference sequence). The CDR3 is made up of 13 amino acids. CDR3 amino acids: CASSSAGHGELFF. The CDR3 DNA reads TGTGCTAGCAGCTCGGCGGGTCACGGGGAGCTGTTTTTT.

J is TRBJ2-2 and V is TRBV7-2; TRBD1 aligns across 9 bases. Germline-derived CDR1 and CDR2 are SGHTA and FQGNSA. CDR3 length: 15 amino acids. V lost 4 bases to trimming and J lost 4 bases; unmatched junction nucleotides: 4. CDR3 region: CASSWDRVSTGELFF. CDR3 DNA: TGTGCCAGCAGCTGGGACAGGGTGAGCACCGGGGAGCTGTTTTTT. The full variable domain, with the rest looked up from reference TRBV7-2 and TRBJ2-2, is GAGVSQSPSNKVTEKGKDVELRCDPISGHTALYWYRQSLGQGLEFLIYFQGNSAPDKSGLPSDRFSAERTGGSVSTLTIQRTQQEDSAVYLCASSWDRVSTGELFFGEGSRLTVL.

The chain joins TRBV7-2 to TRBJ1-2; D uncertain. V was trimmed by 5 bases and J by 2 bases, leaving 18 bases between them. Germline V CDR1 and CDR2: SGHTA, FQGNSA. The CDR3 length is 16 residues. CDR3 region: CASSLTPGGVNYGYTF. The CDR3 DNA sequence: TGTGCCAGCAGCCTTACCCCCGGCGGGGTGAACTATGGCTACACCTTC.

This clone has a single count. V usage is TRBV7-9 and J usage is TRBJ1-1; TRBD1 agrees at 7 bases. Losses at the gene ends were 5 bases for V and 4 bases for J; bases not matched to a gene: 13. The CDR3 runs 16 residues. The germline CDR1 and CDR2 sequences are SEHNR and FQNEAQ (reference sequence). The CDR3 sequence is CASSPQEGAGSTEAFF. In nucleotides, the CDR3 is TGTGCCAGCAGCCCCCAGGAGGGGGCAGGTAGCACTGAAGCTTTCTTT.

The V and J genes are TRBV19 and TRBJ1-4; TRBD1 matches 9 bases. The CDR3 is made up of 16 amino acids. Trimming at V came to 5 bases and at J to 3 bases, leaving 7 bases not matched to a gene. Germline V gene sequence: CDR1 LNHDA, CDR2 SQIVND (reference sequence). The CDR3 nucleotides read TGTGCCAGTAGTGCAGGGACAGGGAATGCTAATGAAAAACTGTTTTTT. It yields the protein CASSAGTGNANEKLFF. Supplemented by reference TRBV19 and TRBJ1-4, the full variable domain reads DGGITQSPKYLFRKEGQNVTLSCEQNLNHDAMYWYRQDPGQGLRLIYYSQIVNDFQKGDIAEGYSVSREKKESFPLTVTSAQKNPTAFYLCASSAGTGNANEKLFFGSGTQLSVL.

The chain joins TRBV7-9 to TRBJ1-1; no clear D gene. Germline CDR1 is SEHNR and CDR2 is FQNEAQ (reference sequence). V shed 2 bases and J shed 5 bases, with 9 bases lying between them. The CDR3 loop spans 13 amino acids. The CDR3, as DNA: TGTGCCAGCAGCTTACCCCCCCGGACTGAAGCTTTCTTT. This gives the protein CASSLPPRTEAFF.

CDR3 residues: CASRWELDTQYF. CDR3 nucleotides: TGTGCCAGCAGGTGGGAGTTAGATACGCAGTATTTT. The chain couples TRBV2 to TRBJ2-3; TRBD2 is a possible D gene (5 bases). V lost 6 bases to trimming and J lost 5 bases, with 9 bases between them. Germline assignment: CDR1 SNHLY and CDR2 FYNNEI. CDR3 length equals 12 residues.

This clone was observed a few times. The chain combines TRBV4-1 with TRBJ2-7; tentatively, D is TRBD1 (5 bases). The V end was cut by 4 bases, the J end by 2 bases, with 15 bases between. There are 15 residues in the CDR3. From germline, CDR1 is MGHRA and CDR2 YSYEKL. The CDR3, as DNA: TGCGCCAGCAGCCGCACCCCACAGGATACCTACGAGCAGTACTTC. This codes for CASSRTPQDTYEQYF.